This entry lists 14 T cell receptor beta chains sequenced from one sample in a study of technical replicates of blood from a few donors. Generated by immunoSEQ multiplex PCR, the TCRdb table keeps only in-frame clones and is missing some. The sample lists some 80,000 clones, about 97% occurring once. Sequenced material: T cells isolated from PBMCs. The receptors here all came from a human donor in good health.

V gene TRBV25-1 combines with J gene TRBJ2-3, with 8 bases aligning to TRBD1. The CDR3 is 15 residues long. From germline, CDR1 is MGHDK and CDR2 SYGVNS. V lost 7 bases and J lost 2; bases outside the gene matches: 8. The DNA of the CDR3 is TGTGCCAGCATAGCCCAGGGGGCCTTCACAGATACGCAGTATTTT. Amino acid sequence: CASIAQGAFTDTQYF.

The V and J genes are TRBV9 and TRBJ2-3; D ambiguous. Trimming cost V 4 bases and J 0 bases, with 12 bases left between them. CDR3 length: 15 residues. Germline assignment: CDR1 SGDLS and CDR2 YYNGEE. In DNA, the CDR3 is TGTGCCAGCAGCCCCCCGGCGACTAGCACAGATACGCAGTATTTT. As protein: CASSPPATSTDTQYF.

The chain has TRBV6-5 and TRBJ2-5; D call uncertain. Germline CDR1 is MNHEY and CDR2 is SVGAGI. This CDR3 comprises 14 residues. Between the trimmed V and J ends, which lost 0 bases and 2 bases, there was a span of 7 bases. The CDR3 protein is CASSYSLEQETQYF. The DNA of the CDR3 is TGTGCCAGCAGTTACTCGCTAGAACAAGAGACCCAGTACTTC.

CDR3 coding DNA: TGTGCCAGCAGCAAACGGGACGAGCAGTACTTC. Translation gives CASSKRDEQYF. J is TRBJ2-7 and V is TRBV11-2; D gene unclear. Germline CDR1 and CDR2: SGHAT and FQNNGV. V lost 5 bases to trimming and J lost 5 bases, with 7 bases between them. This CDR3 is 11 amino acids long.

Comments on this clone: The junction departs from germline at one end; a sequencing error may be responsible. V gene TRBV6-1 combines with J gene TRBJ2-3; D not certain. CDR3 size: 15 residues. Germline V lookup: CDR1 MNHNS, CDR2 SASEGT. The chain's CDR3 is CASSEGPRGADTQYF. In DNA, the CDR3 is TGTGCCAGCAGCGAAGGGCCGCGAGGTGCAGATACGCAGTATTTT.

The V and J genes are TRBV6-6 and TRBJ1-5; D not resolved. Germline loops: CDR1 MNHNY, CDR2 SVGAGI (reference sequence). There are 12 residues in the CDR3. The V end lost 8 bases, the J end lost 5 bases, and 10 bases lay between the germline ends. The CDR3 sequence: CASQSVDQPQHF. The CDR3 DNA is TGTGCCAGCCAATCGGTAGATCAGCCCCAGCATTTT.

The chain combines TRBV5-5 with TRBJ1-5; the match to TRBD1 covers 7 bases. Germline loops: CDR1 SGHKS, CDR2 YYEKEE (reference sequence). This CDR3 has 15 amino acids. V lost 3 bases and J lost 5; bases outside the gene matches: 8. The CDR3 spells CASSSTQGVYQPQHF. The CDR3 DNA follows: TGTGCCAGCAGCTCGACCCAGGGGGTCTATCAGCCCCAGCATTTT.

The chain uses TRBV11-3 and TRBJ2-7; TRBD2 matches 7 bases. The CDR3 length is 15 residues. CDR1 SGHNT and CDR2 YENEEA come from the germline V gene. The trim removed 5 bases at V and 2 bases at J, leaving 9 bases unmatched. CDR3 DNA sequence: TGTGCCAGCAGCCTATTGACGGGGGGAACCTACGAGCAGTACTTC. Protein product: CASSLLTGGTYEQYF.

This clone was seen once. The CDR3: CASSDTSGKHTDTQYF. The DNA of the CDR3 is TGTGCCAGCAGTGACACTAGCGGGAAACACACAGATACGCAGTATTTT. The rearrangement joins TRBV25-1 to TRBJ2-3; 10 bases are a match to TRBD2. Unmatched junction bases numbered 5, after V lost 3 bases and J lost 2 bases. Germline CDR1 reads MGHDK; CDR2 reads SYGVNS. CDR3 length equals 16 residues.

This clone appeared once. This chain joins TRBV28 and TRBJ2-1; 9 positions agree with TRBD2. V was pared by 7 bases and J by 3 bases, with 7 bases of the junction left unmatched. Germline-derived CDR1 and CDR2 are MDHEN and SYDVKM. This CDR3 region has 15 residues. CDR3 protein: CASMFSGSFYNEQFF. In DNA form, the CDR3 reads TGTGCCAGCATGTTTAGCGGGAGTTTCTACAATGAGCAGTTCTTC.

This chain uses TRBV6-1 with TRBJ1-4; a possible D gene is TRBD1 (5 bases). The V gene lost 3 bases and the J gene lost 10 bases, with 15 bases spanning the gap. The CDR3 extends over 14 amino acids. The V gene's germline CDR1 is MNHNS and CDR2 SASEGT. The chain's CDR3 is CASSEFQGGRKLFF. As DNA, the CDR3 is TGTGCCAGCAGTGAGTTCCAGGGTGGCCGAAAACTGTTTTTT.

The chain employs TRBV6-5 and TRBJ2-1, with 7 bases that match TRBD1. CDR1 MNHEY and CDR2 SVGAGI come from the germline V gene. J lost 9 bases, V lost 9 bases, and 5 bases had no gene match. This CDR3 region has 11 residues. CDR3 coding DNA: TGTGCCAGTTTTTACAGGGGTGAGCAGTTCTTC. This translates into CASFYRGEQFF.

The V call is TRBV25-1, the J call TRBJ2-7, with 10 bases matching TRBD2. This CDR3 has 12 amino acids. The trim removed 6 bases at V and 7 bases at J, leaving 3 bases unmatched. Germline CDR1 and CDR2: MGHDK and SYGVNS. The CDR3 spells CASRSGGGEQYF. The CDR3 DNA reads TGTGCCAGCAGGAGCGGGGGGGGAGAGCAGTACTTC.

CDR3 DNA sequence: TGTGCCAGCAGCATCGGGAAAAACACTGAAGCTTTCTTT. Translation gives CASSIGKNTEAFF. The chain recombines TRBV9 with TRBJ1-1, with D unclear. The germline V gene has CDR1 SGDLS and CDR2 YYNGEE. This CDR3 is 13 amino acids long. Trimming took 4 bases from V and 2 from J, leaving 9 bases between them.